This T cell receptor beta chain was identified during a study of glioma-infiltrating T cells. General study points: Gliomas, especially low-grade, showed above-expected tissue-blood divergence; non-neoplastic patients showed below.

Worth noting for this clonotype: Its antigen is as yet unknown.

With 5 bases removed from V and 13 bases from J, the gap between germline ends came to 22 bases. The CDR3 is made up of 14 amino acids. Germline values: CDR1 SGHTA, CDR2 FQGNSA. TCR alpha and beta CDR3 regions were amplified from RNA using iRepertoire nested multiplex PCR. Tissue mRNA or PBMC total RNA, roughly 100-400 ng, went into one-step reverse transcription and amplification. Each CDR3 protein gets one entry after TCRdb re-called the multiplex PCR reads with MiXCR. The sample includes some 180,000 distinct CDR3 sequences, approximately 30% of them seen just once. The genes are TRBV7-2 and TRBJ2-3, with unresolved D. The TCR was taken from a human donor with low-grade glioma or glioblastoma, undergoing nonglioma brain surgery, or in good health (not recorded which). Sequenced: glioma tissue, nonneoplastic brain tissue, or PBMCs (not recorded which). The CDR3 bases are TGTGCCAGCAGCCAATGGAAGGTTATGGATAAGAAGTATTTT. The encoded protein is CASSQWKVMDKKYF.